The 20 T cell receptor beta chains in this list originate from one sample, sequenced in a study of CD8 T cells in ankylosing spondylitis. General observations from the study: A TCR beta motif of eight highly homologous variants appeared characteristic of ankylosing spondylitis blood.

These receptors lack a known antigen. TCRdb used MiXCR to reprocess the 5' RACE reads, holding one entry per CDR3 protein. The sample includes 200,000 to 250,000 distinct CDR3 sequences, about 16% of them seen just once. Sequenced sample: blood, either unsorted or a sorted T cell fraction (not recorded which). These receptors originate from a male donor with ankylosing spondylitis.

The chain joins TRBV29-1 to TRBJ1-2; the D gene is possibly TRBD1 (5 bases). Germline CDR1 reads SQVTM; CDR2 reads ANQGSEA. This CDR3 comprises 12 residues. V was shortened by 7 bases and J by 3 bases, with 12 bases between the two germline ends. Here the CDR3 DNA reads TGCAGCGCCCTGGGGGGGGACTATGGCTACACCTTC. Its protein is CSALGGDYGYTF.

In this sample, this clonotype turned up a few times. The V call is TRBV4-3, the J call TRBJ1-5; 8 bases line up with TRBD1. Trimming at V came to 1 base and at J to 7 bases, leaving 6 bases not matched to a gene. CDR3 length: 15 amino acids. Germline assignment: CDR1 LGHNA and CDR2 YSLEER. CDR3 sequence: CASSQGTGLGQPQHF. CDR3 DNA: TGCGCCAGCAGCCAAGGGACAGGGCTTGGGCAGCCCCAGCATTTT.

Worth noting for this clonotype: The junction differs from germline at one of its ends, possibly a read error. V gene TRBV4-2 combines with J gene TRBJ2-2; D unclear. The CDR3 consists of 14 residues. The germline V gene has CDR1 LGHNA and CDR2 YNFKEQ. This chain's CDR3 is CANSQTRSVGELFF. The DNA for the CDR3 is TGTGCCAACAGCCAAACGCGGAGTGTCGGGGAGCTGTTTTTT.

V gene TRBV4-2 combines with J gene TRBJ2-3; unclear D gene. Per germline, CDR1 LGHNA and CDR2 YNFKEQ. The CDR3 length is 14 residues. Between the trimmed V and J ends, which lost 4 bases and 5 bases, there was a span of 13 bases. The CDR3 spells CASSPLGGEDTQYF. The CDR3 DNA is TGTGCCAGCAGCCCCCTGGGCGGCGAAGATACGCAGTATTTT.

CDR3 sequence reads: CASSEPRDHPGEKLFF. The CDR3 region has the DNA TGCGCCAGCAGTGAGCCCCGGGACCACCCTGGAGAAAAACTGTTTTTT. The genes are TRBV10-2 and TRBJ1-4; maybe TRBD1 (5 bases). Germline CDR1 and CDR2: WSHSY and SAAADI. CDR3 length equals 16 residues. Trimming took 2 bases from V and 8 from J, leaving 18 bases between them.

The J gene is TRBJ2-2, the V gene TRBV13, with D perhaps being TRBD1 or TRBD2 (5 bases each). This CDR3 has 15 residues. V was trimmed by 5 bases and J by 7 bases, leaving 17 bases between them. Per germline, CDR1 PRHDT and CDR2 FYEKMQ (reference sequence). The CDR3 is CASSPRPGRDGELFF. In DNA form, the CDR3 reads TGTGCCAGCAGCCCGCGGCCGGGACGTGACGGGGAGCTGTTTTTT.

This clonotype was found once. The junction differs from germline at one of its ends, possibly a read error. The V call is TRBV4-2, the J call TRBJ2-3; a possible D gene is TRBD2 (5 bases). Germline-derived CDR1 and CDR2 are LGHNA and YNFKEQ. The CDR3 sequence is 16 residues long. Here the CDR3 reads CVSSRLGSPGTDTQYF. CDR3 in DNA: TGTGTCAGCAGCCGGCTTGGGAGCCCGGGGACAGATACGCAGTATTTT.

This clonotype has a count of ten or more. The chain carries TRBV25-1 and TRBJ2-5, with unresolved D. The CDR3 has 11 amino acids. Germline CDR1 and CDR2: MGHDK and SYGVNS. Trimming stripped 7 bases from V and 1 base from J, with 4 bases between. CDR3 sequence (DNA): TGTGCCAGCATATTCCAAGAGACCCAGTACTTC. It codes for CASIFQETQYF.

This chain uses TRBV10-2 with TRBJ2-3; weak D call: TRBD1 (5 bases). The V gene's germline CDR1 is WSHSY and CDR2 SAAADI. Trimming left V 6 bases short and J 5 bases short, with 9 bases between. This CDR3 is 12 amino acids long. The DNA for the CDR3 is TGCGCCAGCAGCGACAGAAGAGATACGCAGTATTTT. This encodes CASSDRRDTQYF.

This clonotype came up a few times. J is TRBJ2-3 and V is TRBV12-3 or TRBV12-4, with a weak D call TRBD1 (5 bases). The CDR3 consists of 16 residues. V was pared by 3 bases and J by 1 base, with 14 bases between. CDR3 in DNA: TGTGCCAGCAGTTTTCGGTCAGGGATAGGCACAGATACGCAGTATTTT. Protein product: CASSFRSGIGTDTQYF.

This clonotype was counted once. V and J are TRBV4-2 and TRBJ2-5; 11 bases align to TRBD2. With 1 base clipped from V and 2 bases from J, the junction kept 9 bases outside the gene matches. CDR3 length: 18 amino acids. The germline gives CDR1 LGHNA, CDR2 YNFKEQ. Here the CDR3 DNA reads TGTGCCAGCAGCCAAGTCTCTCCGGGACTAGCGGATCAAGAGACCCAGTACTTC. The encoded protein is CASSQVSPGLADQETQYF.

This clonotype has just a few counts. V gene TRBV27 combines with J gene TRBJ2-1, with D tentatively TRBD2 (7 bases). The germline CDR1 and CDR2 sequences are MNHEY and SMNVEV (reference sequence). Trimming took 2 bases from V and 6 from J, leaving 17 bases between them. The CDR3 has 16 residues. CDR3 nucleotides: TGTGCCAGCAGTTTAAATTGGAGGGGGGGCCGCAATGAGCAGTTCTTC. Translated, it gives CASSLNWRGGRNEQFF.

The chain links TRBV12-3 or TRBV12-4 to TRBJ1-3; possible D gene TRBD1, 5 bases. Trimming stripped 6 bases from V and 4 bases from J, with 22 bases between. The CDR3 is 17 amino acids. Written as DNA, the CDR3 is TGTGCCAGCAGGCCTTGGGGGGAAGAGGGGAGGGGAAACACCATATATTTT. It specifies CASRPWGEEGRGNTIYF.

This clonotype came up many times. At one end the junction does not follow the germline gene, possibly because of a read error. The genes are TRBV5-1 and TRBJ1-1; no clear D. The V gene's germline CDR1 is SGHRS and CDR2 YFSETQ. CDR3 length equals 13 residues. The CDR3 DNA is TGTGCCAGCAGTTTAATGGGAAACACTGAAGCTTTCTTT. Amino acids: CASSLMGNTEAFF.

The chain uses TRBV9 and TRBJ2-1; TRBD2 matches 9 bases. The CDR3 totals 14 residues. Germline V gene data show CDR1 as SGDLS and CDR2 as YYNGEE. Trimming removed 4 bases from V and 5 bases from J; junction bases left unmatched: 4. The CDR3 sequence: CASSSGTSNNEQFF. The CDR3, as DNA: TGTGCCAGCAGCTCCGGGACTAGCAACAATGAGCAGTTCTTC.

This clonotype has more than one count but fewer than ten. The chain carries TRBV6-1 and TRBJ2-1; 8 bases agree with TRBD2. This CDR3 has 14 residues. The germline CDR1 and CDR2 sequences are MNHNS and SASEGT. V was pared by 6 bases and J by 9 bases, with 10 bases of the junction left unmatched. In nucleotides, the CDR3 is TGTGCCAGCAGAGGCGGATCGGCGGGAGGTGAGCAGTTCTTC. It codes for CASRGGSAGGEQFF.

The chain links TRBV11-2 to TRBJ2-2, with TRBD2 matching 13 bases. The CDR3 runs 16 residues. Germline trimming cut 1 base from V and 5 bases from J; bases unmatched to any gene: 1. Per the germline V gene, CDR1 is SGHAT and CDR2 is FQNNGV. CDR3 coding DNA: TGTGCCAGCAGCTTAGGACTAGCGGGAGGTACCGGGGAGCTGTTTTTT. Residues: CASSLGLAGGTGELFF.

This clonotype was seen a few times. This rearrangement joins TRBV12-3 or TRBV12-4 to TRBJ2-2, with a tentative D call TRBD2 (6 bases). The V and J ends lost 11 bases and 0 bases respectively, with 16 bases between them. This CDR3 is built from 15 residues. The CDR3: CAVLRGLANTGELFF. CDR3 DNA sequence: TGTGCCGTTTTGAGGGGACTCGCGAACACCGGGGAGCTGTTTTTT.

The chain is built from TRBV7-6 and TRBJ2-2; the D gene could be TRBD1 or TRBD2 (5 bases each). V lost 3 bases and J lost 6, with 20 bases in between. The CDR3 contains 17 residues. CDR1 and CDR2 from the germline V gene are SGHVS and FNYEAQ. The CDR3 bases are TGTGCCAGCAGCTTCAGGCCTCCTGAGGGGTTTCCCGGGGAGCTGTTTTTT. Protein sequence: CASSFRPPEGFPGELFF.

V usage is TRBV6-5 and J usage is TRBJ2-3; D gene uncertain. CDR1 is MNHEY and CDR2 is SVGAGI in the germline V gene. Trimming stripped 0 bases from V and 5 bases from J, with 12 bases between. The CDR3 sequence is 15 residues long. The CDR3 here is CASSYSGLDVDTQYF. For the CDR3, the DNA is TGTGCCAGCAGTTACTCGGGCCTAGACGTAGATACGCAGTATTTT.